Only one count was recorded for the clone carrying this TCR beta chain. This record comes from a study of T cell changes during pregnancy in multiple sclerosis. The CDR3 spans 13 residues. CDR1 and CDR2 (germline): SEHNR, FQNEAQ (reference sequence). The V end was cut by 5 bases, the J end by 8 bases, with 15 bases between. TCRdb's table, derived via immunoSEQ multiplex PCR, lists solely in-frame clones and lacks some. The sample lists about 98,000 clones; approximately 90% were seen once. V is TRBV7-9 and J is TRBJ1-1; no reliable D call. The sequence was obtained from a female donor in good health, enrolled as a control in a pregnancy study. Sequenced here: peripheral blood, sampled after pregnancy. Here the CDR3 DNA reads TGTGCCAGCAGCCGACCGGGAGTCTGGGAAGCTTTCTTT. Residues: CASSRPGVWEAFF.